This T cell receptor beta chain emerged from a study of shared clonotypes between healthy human individuals. Study details: Ranging from 18 to 49 in age, donors were two women and a few men. Study-level points and caveats: Clonotypes which were not shared had lower generation probabilities than clonotypes that all four donors shared. On the whole, naive subsets had larger estimated richness than memory subsets had.

The assay ran at deep level. Generated by immunoSEQ multiplex PCR, the TCRdb table keeps only in-frame clones and is missing some. Among approximately 710,000 clones listed, 90% were seen once. Per the germline V gene, CDR1 is MNHEY and CDR2 is SVGAGI. This CDR3 has 16 residues. V lost 3 bases and J 8 bases, leaving 22 bases between the germline ends. As for this clone: The target antigen is unknown.

The receptor's source is a man aged 18 to 29 in good health. Some clones in this sample may be carry-over from other donors' samples. What was sequenced was memory CD8+ T cells from PBMCs. Subset of the sample: CD45RO+ cells pooled with CCR7-negative TemRA cells. The chain uses TRBV6-5 and TRBJ1-2; D uncertain. The CDR3 reads CASSYKSTDSLWGYTF. DNA for the CDR3: TGTGCCAGCAGTTATAAGAGTACAGATTCCCTATGGGGCTACACCTTC.